This T cell receptor beta chain was retrieved from a study of shared clonotypes between healthy human individuals. Overall study: There were three CD4 naive, three CD4 memory, two CD8 naive and one CD8 memory plates per donor.

Trimming pared 5 bases from V and 2 bases from J, leaving 12 bases between. Germline lookup yields CDR1 SQVTM and CDR2 ANQGSEA. CDR3 length: 13 residues. About this clone itself: Its target is unknown.

Libraries were prepared by immunoSEQ multiplex PCR; TCRdb keeps only in-frame clonotypes and omits some of them. The sample yields about 2 million clones, about 95% seen once. CD45RO-negative CD8 cells positively selected for CCR7 made up the naive population, which excluded terminally differentiated effector memory CD45RA+ cells. Free of recent acute infections or vaccinations, the donors were healthy HIV-negative adults. Whole-study findings and limits: What naive subsets generally showed was a larger estimated richness than memory subsets showed.

Sequenced material: naive CD8+ T cells sorted from blood. This TCR derives from a man aged 18 to 29 in good health. V is TRBV29-1 and J is TRBJ1-2; TRBD1 is a possible D gene (6 bases). Here the CDR3 reads CSVFTGINYGYTF. In nucleotides, the CDR3 is TGCAGCGTTTTTACAGGGATAAACTATGGCTACACCTTC.